Following are 29 T cell receptor beta chains from one sample sequenced in a study of regulatory T cells in long-lasting Graves disease. Arm-PCR of CDR3 regions and iRepertoire HTBI primers were used to build TCR beta libraries. TCRdb processed the multiplex PCR reads anew with MiXCR; each CDR3 protein has one entry. The sample includes about half a million distinct CDR3 sequences, 12% of them seen just once. Time point of the sample: newly diagnosed GD, antithyroid drugs for less than 3 months. The authors made the TCR library using RNA they extracted from PBMCs. The same specimen was also included in a second study, on T cells in Graves' hyperthyroidism and ophthalmopathy.

This specimen consisted of peripheral blood mononuclear cells (PBMCs), obtained at new diagnosis, from a patient treated with antithyroid drugs. These receptors were taken from a young woman with Graves disease.

This clonotype came up many times. The chain employs TRBV20-1 and TRBJ2-7; D unresolved. Germline CDR1 DFQATT, CDR2 SNEGSKA (reference sequence). This CDR3 spans 11 amino acids. Between the trimmed V and J ends, which lost 5 bases and 2 bases, there was a span of 7 bases. The CDR3 coding sequence is TGCAGTGCTCAGGCCACCTACGAGCAGTACTTC. Its protein product is CSAQATYEQYF.

This clonotype was seen repeatedly, ten times or more. The chain is built from TRBV7-9 and TRBJ1-5, with D unresolved. This CDR3 has 13 residues. V shed 6 bases and J shed 4 bases, with 10 bases lying between them. CDR1 and CDR2 from the germline V gene are SEHNR and FQNEAQ (reference sequence). Here the CDR3 reads CASRPLGNQPQHF. CDR3 coding DNA: TGTGCCAGCAGGCCACTTGGAAATCAGCCCCAGCATTTT.

This clonotype occurred a few times. The V gene is TRBV25-1, the J gene TRBJ1-1, with D maybe TRBD1 (6 bases). Trimming cost V 3 bases and J 6 bases, with 8 bases left between them. The CDR3 has 12 amino acids. The germline V gene has CDR1 MGHDK and CDR2 SYGVNS. CDR3 sequence (DNA): TGTGCCAGCAGTGATGGGGGCCCTGAAGCTTTCTTT. It codes for CASSDGGPEAFF.

This clonotype was detected many times. V usage is TRBV6-1 and J usage is TRBJ2-2, with D possibly matching TRBD2 (7 bases). Germline CDR1 is MNHNS and CDR2 is SASEGT. V was clipped by 8 bases and J by 4 bases, with 20 bases between them. The CDR3 has 16 residues. CDR3 in DNA: TGTGCCAGCGGTGGGCGACGAGGGGGGGGCACCGGGGAGCTGTTTTTT. This codes for CASGGRRGGGTGELFF.

This clonotype occurred many times. The chain is built from TRBV20-1 and TRBJ2-3, with TRBD2 matching over 7 bases. Per the germline V gene, CDR1 is DFQATT and CDR2 is SNEGSKA (reference sequence). CDR3 length: 14 residues. The J segment lost 0 bases and the V segment lost 3 bases, leaving 3 bases of the junction unmatched. The DNA of the CDR3 is TGCAGTGCTAGGAAGCGGGGTAGCACAGATACGCAGTATTTT. Residues: CSARKRGSTDTQYF.

This clonotype was observed once. The rearrangement uses TRBV7-9 and TRBJ2-7; 14 bases line up with TRBD2. The ends lost 5 bases at V and 1 base at J; junction bases unmatched: 10. CDR1 and CDR2 (germline): SEHNR, FQNEAQ (reference sequence). This CDR3 has 18 amino acids. This CDR3 reads CASSPEIRTSGRSYEQYF. DNA of the CDR3: TGTGCCAGCAGCCCCGAAATCCGGACTAGCGGGAGGTCCTACGAGCAGTACTTC.

The J gene is TRBJ1-6, the V gene TRBV6-1; 7 nucleotides line up with TRBD1. The length of the CDR3 is 12 residues. The V gene end was trimmed by 8 bases and the J gene end by 10 bases; junction bases not matched to a gene: 5. The V gene's germline CDR1 is MNHNS and CDR2 SASEGT. CDR3 sequence (DNA): TGTGCCAGCGGGGACAGCCGGTCACCCCTCCACTTT. Translated, it gives CASGDSRSPLHF.

This clonotype has ten or more counts. The chain employs TRBV18 and TRBJ1-1; D might be TRBD1 (6 bases). The CDR3 runs to 13 residues. Trimming pared 3 bases from V and 10 bases from J, leaving 15 bases between. Germline V CDR1 and CDR2: KGHSH, LQKENI. The CDR3 is CASSPSGESGAFF. The CDR3 coding sequence is TGTGCCAGCTCACCCTCAGGGGAATCAGGAGCTTTCTTT.

This clonotype was seen ten or more times. This chain links TRBV19 with TRBJ1-2; D perhaps matches TRBD1 (6 bases). Germline V gene data show CDR1 as LNHDA and CDR2 as SQIVND (reference sequence). This CDR3 region has 13 residues. The germline V and J ends were trimmed by 10 bases and 4 bases, with 16 bases remaining between them. The CDR3 is CATQKLDSYGYTF. The CDR3 DNA follows: TGTGCCACCCAAAAATTGGACAGCTATGGCTACACCTTC.

In the case of this clonotype: It differs at one base from a far larger clone, so likely a read error. The CDR3 region has the DNA TGTGCCAGCAGTCGTGAGGGGTACAATGAGCAGTACTTC. Translation gives CASSREGYNEQYF. The chain employs TRBV2 and TRBJ2-7; D assignment may be TRBD1 or TRBD2 (5 bases each). Germline-derived CDR1 and CDR2 are SNHLY and FYNNEI. Trimming shortened V by 5 bases and J by 7 bases, and 15 bases separated the two germline ends. There are 13 residues in the CDR3.

This clonotype was seen ten or more times. The gene calls are TRBV28 and TRBJ2-1; TRBD1 is a possible D gene (5 bases). The germline CDR1 and CDR2 sequences are MDHEN and SYDVKM. The V end was cut by 3 bases, the J end by 4 bases, with 13 bases between. The length of the CDR3 is 15 residues. As DNA, the CDR3 is TGTGCCAGCAGTTTTAGCAGGGTCAGTTACAATGAGCAGTTCTTC. Residues: CASSFSRVSYNEQFF.

This clonotype was seen many times. This chain uses TRBV5-6 with TRBJ2-7; D might be TRBD1 (7 bases). The CDR3 is 13 amino acids. Trimming shortened V by 5 bases and J by 2 bases, and 11 bases separated the two germline ends. Germline V gene data show CDR1 as SGHDT and CDR2 as YYEEEE. In DNA, the CDR3 is TGTGCCAGCAGGGAGGGACAGACCTACGAGCAGTACTTC. It translates to CASREGQTYEQYF.

This rearrangement joins TRBV3-1 to TRBJ2-5; D is possibly TRBD1 (6 bases). Germline-derived CDR1 and CDR2 are LGHDT and YNNKEL (reference sequence). The ends were cut back, 3 bases at V and 1 base at J, with 18 bases in the middle. The CDR3 is made up of 17 amino acids. The CDR3 sequence is CASSQETGTLAQETQYF. The CDR3 coding sequence is TGTGCCAGCAGCCAGGAGACAGGAACTCTGGCCCAAGAGACCCAGTACTTC.

This clonotype was picked up many times. The CDR3 sequence is CASSQETSQGINYGYTF. The CDR3 bases are TGCGCCAGCAGCCAAGAGACCTCCCAGGGGATCAACTATGGCTACACCTTC. The chain couples TRBV4-1 to TRBJ1-2, with a tentative D call TRBD1 (6 bases). V lost 0 bases, J lost 2 bases, and 16 bases lay in between. Germline V lookup: CDR1 MGHRA, CDR2 YSYEKL. This CDR3 comprises 17 residues.

Many counts were recorded for this clonotype. The CDR3 loop is CATQGRGREQFF. DNA of the CDR3: TGTGCCACCCAAGGGAGGGGACGGGAGCAGTTCTTC. The chain has TRBV2 and TRBJ2-1, with 7 bases matching TRBD2. Trimming cost V 10 bases and J 10 bases; bases outside gene matches: 10. The length of the CDR3 is 12 residues. Germline-derived CDR1 and CDR2 are SNHLY and FYNNEI.

The table lists this clonotype with many counts. J is TRBJ1-2 and V is TRBV19, with unresolved D. Germline V CDR1 and CDR2: LNHDA, SQIVND (reference sequence). The CDR3 runs 14 residues. V was pared by 3 bases and J by 2 bases, with 10 bases between. CDR3 protein: CASSIWSKNYGYTF. The CDR3 DNA reads TGTGCCAGTAGTATTTGGAGCAAGAACTATGGCTACACCTTC.

The CDR3 nucleotides are TGCAGCGTTGGGCAAGAAACCCTTGGCTACACCTTC. Protein: CSVGQETLGYTF. The rearrangement links TRBV29-1 to TRBJ1-2; D ambiguous. Looked up from germline, CDR1 is SQVTM and CDR2 is ANQGSEA. Trimming stripped 4 bases from V and 7 bases from J, with 13 bases between. The CDR3 extends over 12 amino acids.

The genes are TRBV19 and TRBJ1-3; 7 nucleotides agree with TRBD1. Germline V gene sequence: CDR1 LNHDA, CDR2 SQIVND (reference sequence). V lost 6 bases, J lost 3 bases, and 14 bases stayed unmatched. The CDR3 spans 17 residues. Here the CDR3 reads CASRLGGGYSFGNTIYF. The CDR3 nucleotides read TGTGCCAGTAGGCTCGGAGGGGGCTATAGCTTTGGAAACACCATATATTTT.

There are a few counts of this clonotype. This chain connects TRBV2 to TRBJ2-3, with TRBD2 matching over 8 bases. The germline V gene encodes CDR1 SNHLY and CDR2 FYNNEI. The CDR3 covers 18 residues. J was trimmed by 3 bases and V by 7 bases; bases with no gene match: 18. The CDR3 protein is CASTAPLTAGVGTDTQYF. Written as DNA, the CDR3 is TGTGCCAGCACCGCCCCCCTGACAGCGGGAGTAGGGACAGATACGCAGTATTTT.

The chain uses TRBV19 and TRBJ1-2; maybe TRBD1 (6 bases). This CDR3 is 12 amino acids long. Trimming removed 10 bases from V and 13 bases from J, with 22 bases in between. The germline gives CDR1 LNHDA, CDR2 SQIVND (reference sequence). The CDR3 DNA sequence: TGTGCCACCCTAGACAGGTCGCTCTCTACCACCTTC. Translating gives CATLDRSLSTTF.

This clonotype was observed a few times. This rearrangement joins TRBV20-1 to TRBJ2-5; the D is unclear. V lost 0 bases to trimming and J lost 2 bases, with 19 bases between them. Germline-derived CDR1 and CDR2 are DFQATT and SNEGSKA (reference sequence). This CDR3 has 17 residues. CDR3 residues: CSARDGVRLFTQETQYF. The CDR3 DNA sequence: TGCAGTGCTAGAGATGGGGTTCGACTGTTCACGCAAGAGACCCAGTACTTC.

The V and J genes are TRBV6-2 or TRBV6-3 and TRBJ1-5; perhaps TRBD1 as D (5 bases). CDR3 size: 15 residues. In germline, CDR1 is MNHEY, CDR2 SVGEGT. V was shortened by 6 bases and J by 0 bases, with 12 bases between the two germline ends. The CDR3 region is CASRWKGHSNQPQHF. The CDR3 DNA follows: TGTGCCAGCAGGTGGAAGGGGCATAGCAATCAGCCCCAGCATTTT.

This clonotype was recorded at least ten times. V is TRBV2 and J is TRBJ1-2; the match to TRBD1 covers 9 bases. With 4 bases clipped from V and 4 bases from J, the junction kept 1 base outside the gene matches. This CDR3 has 13 residues. The germline gives CDR1 SNHLY, CDR2 FYNNEI. CDR3 protein: CASSGDRVYGYTF. The DNA of the CDR3 is TGTGCCAGCAGTGGGGACAGGGTCTATGGCTACACCTTC.

In its sample, this clonotype was seen many times. The chain combines TRBV3-1 with TRBJ1-4; the D gene is possibly TRBD1 (5 bases). Germline CDR1 reads LGHDT; CDR2 reads YNNKEL (reference sequence). This CDR3 has 15 residues. V was clipped by 0 bases and J by 8 bases, with 13 bases between them. The CDR3 sequence: CASSQEWGYGEKLFF. Written as DNA, the CDR3 is TGTGCCAGCAGCCAAGAGTGGGGGTACGGCGAAAAACTGTTTTTT.

This clonotype has more than one count but fewer than ten. The chain couples TRBV3-1 to TRBJ2-2; D is perhaps TRBD1 (5 bases). Trimming removed 1 base at V and 6 bases at J, with 15 bases between. The V gene's germline CDR1 is LGHDT and CDR2 YNNKEL (reference sequence). This CDR3 comprises 16 residues. In DNA, the CDR3 is TGTGCCAGCAGCCAAGCCCCGCCAGGGTCCCCCGGGGAGCTGTTTTTT. This translates into CASSQAPPGSPGELFF.

CDR3 DNA: TGTGCCAGTAGTACCTCGGCAGGGACTAATGAAAAACTGTTTTTT. Protein product: CASSTSAGTNEKLFF. The V gene is TRBV19, the J gene TRBJ1-4; perhaps TRBD1 as D (5 bases). The germline gives CDR1 LNHDA, CDR2 SQIVND (reference sequence). The length of the CDR3 is 15 residues. Trimming removed 4 bases at V and 2 bases at J, with 11 bases between.

This clonotype was observed a few times. The chain has TRBV2 and TRBJ1-1; D unclear. This CDR3 region has 14 residues. Trimming took off 6 bases at V and 0 bases at J, with 11 bases between the two ends. Looked up from germline, CDR1 is SNHLY and CDR2 is FYNNEI. The CDR3 DNA follows: TGTGCCAGCAGAAGACGTAACCTGAACACTGAAGCTTTCTTT. This translates into CASRRRNLNTEAFF. The variable domain in full, with the rest retrieved from reference TRBV2 and TRBJ1-1, is EPEVTQTPSHQVTQMGQEVILRCVPISNHLYFYWYRQILGQKVEFLVSFYNNEISEKSEIFDDQFSVERPDGSNFTLKIRSTKLEDSAMYFCASRRRNLNTEAFFGQGTRLTVV.

This clonotype has a handful of counts. V and J are TRBV19 and TRBJ2-7; 12 nucleotides match TRBD2. This CDR3 comprises 16 residues. Per germline, CDR1 LNHDA and CDR2 SQIVND (reference sequence). V lost 5 bases to trimming and J lost 4 bases; unmatched junction nucleotides: 9. DNA of the CDR3: TGTGCCAGTAGTGCCCAGACTAGCGGGAGTTTATACGAGCAGTACTTC. Its translation is CASSAQTSGSLYEQYF.

This clonotype was recorded at least ten times. The rearrangement uses TRBV6-5 and TRBJ1-2; D possibly corresponds to TRBD1 (5 bases). The CDR3 is 16 residues long. Germline V gene data show CDR1 as MNHEY and CDR2 as SVGAGI. V was shortened by 0 bases and J by 0 bases, with 11 bases between the two germline ends. The CDR3 DNA follows: TGTGCCAGCAGTTACTCTCAGAGGACACCTAACTATGGCTACACCTTC. This sequence encodes CASSYSQRTPNYGYTF.